The 14 T cell receptor beta chains listed next were all sequenced from one sample in a study of shared clonotypes between healthy human individuals. The protocol was immunoSEQ multiplex PCR, while the TCRdb copy is restricted to in-frame clones and leaves out a portion. The table has around 940,000 clones, approximately 80% seen once. Input material: memory CD4+ T cells sorted from blood. Subset given: CD45RA-negative fraction. Source of these receptors: a man younger than 30 in good health.

V usage is TRBV5-1 and J usage is TRBJ2-2, with a weak D call TRBD2 (5 bases). Trimming removed 0 bases from V and 6 bases from J, with 15 bases in between. The CDR3 contains 16 residues. The germline V gene encodes CDR1 SGHRS and CDR2 YFSETQ. CDR3: CASSLAPTGIAGELFF. The CDR3 DNA follows: TGCGCCAGCAGCTTGGCCCCGACCGGGATCGCCGGGGAGCTGTTTTTT.

This clone was counted at least ten times. The V gene is TRBV6-1, the J gene TRBJ2-3; unclear D gene. The CDR3 totals 12 residues. Trimming cost V 5 bases and J 6 bases, with 9 bases left between them. Germline V gene sequence: CDR1 MNHNS, CDR2 SASEGT. This CDR3 is CASSMGWDTQYF. Written as DNA, the CDR3 is TGTGCCAGCAGTATGGGGTGGGATACGCAGTATTTT.

The genes are TRBV11-2 and TRBJ2-1; 10 nucleotides agree with TRBD2. After removal of 5 bases from V and 1 base from J, the junction contained 8 bases not matched to a gene. Per the germline V gene, CDR1 is SGHAT and CDR2 is FQNNGV. The CDR3 consists of 17 residues. The CDR3 is CASSLTWTSGSYNEQFF. DNA of the CDR3: TGTGCCAGCAGCCTTACGTGGACTAGCGGTTCCTACAATGAGCAGTTCTTC. The full variable domain, in which reference TRBV11-2 and TRBJ2-1 provide the parts outside the CDR3, is EAGVAQSPRYKIIEKRQSVAFWCNPISGHATLYWYQQILGQGPKLLIQFQNNGVVDDSQLPKDRFSAERLKGVDSTLKIQPAKLEDSAVYLCASSLTWTSGSYNEQFFGPGTRLTVL.

In the case of this clone: The identical CDR3 is also encoded by other nucleotide sequences in the sample. The gene calls are TRBV5-4 and TRBJ2-3, with D uncertain. V gave up 4 bases and J gave up 0 bases, with 6 bases separating them. CDR1 and CDR2 (germline): SGHNT, YYREEE (reference sequence). CDR3 size: 13 residues. This CDR3 is CASSPTSTDTQYF. As DNA, the CDR3 is TGTGCCAGCAGCCCTACTAGCACAGATACGCAGTATTTT.

V gene TRBV2 combines with J gene TRBJ2-3; weak D call: TRBD1 (5 bases). The germline V gene has CDR1 SNHLY and CDR2 FYNNEI. The V and J ends lost 7 bases and 2 bases respectively, with 16 bases between them. This CDR3 contains 15 residues. The CDR3 here is CASTPDRPSTDTQYF. The CDR3 DNA sequence: TGTGCCAGCACTCCTGACAGACCATCCACAGATACGCAGTATTTT.

V and J are TRBV7-2 and TRBJ2-1, with 7 bases that match TRBD2. After removal of 1 base from V and 5 bases from J, the junction contained 8 bases not matched to a gene. The CDR3 contains 16 residues. Germline assignment: CDR1 SGHTA and CDR2 FQGNSA. The CDR3: CASSLVGGSPNNEQFF. CDR3 sequence (DNA): TGTGCCAGCAGCTTAGTTGGCGGGAGCCCTAACAATGAGCAGTTCTTC.

The V call is TRBV5-1, the J call TRBJ2-1; D remains unclear. Germline-derived CDR1 and CDR2 are SGHRS and YFSETQ. The CDR3 is 15 amino acids. Trimming stripped 0 bases from V and 4 bases from J, with 11 bases between. CDR3 region: CASSLAQAKYNEQFF. The CDR3 DNA follows: TGCGCCAGCAGCTTGGCCCAAGCGAAATACAATGAGCAGTTCTTC.

V and J are TRBV28 and TRBJ1-6, with D tentatively TRBD1 (5 bases). V lost 5 bases and J lost 8, with 16 bases in between. Looked up from germline, CDR1 is MDHEN and CDR2 is SYDVKM. CDR3 size: 15 residues. CDR3 coding DNA: TGTGCCAGCAGTCCGGGGGAGCTGGTCGATTCACCCCTCCACTTT. Amino acids: CASSPGELVDSPLHF.

This chain joins TRBV11-2 and TRBJ1-3; TRBD1 might be the D (6 bases). Per germline, CDR1 SGHAT and CDR2 FQNNGV. The CDR3 totals 15 residues. With 6 bases removed from V and 3 bases from J, the gap between germline ends came to 15 bases. The CDR3 DNA follows: TGTGCCAGCAGTGGCTTGGGGGACATTGGAAACACCATATATTTT. It translates to CASSGLGDIGNTIYF. The full variable domain, with the rest looked up from reference TRBV11-2 and TRBJ1-3, is EAGVAQSPRYKIIEKRQSVAFWCNPISGHATLYWYQQILGQGPKLLIQFQNNGVVDDSQLPKDRFSAERLKGVDSTLKIQPAKLEDSAVYLCASSGLGDIGNTIYFGEGSWLTVV.

The chain is built from TRBV21-1 and TRBJ2-7; the table assigns TRBD2, which was not confirmed against the DNA. TRBV21-1 is given as a pseudogene. The CDR3 consists of 20 residues. The CDR3 is CASSMRLPGLAGDFSYEQYF. The CDR3 region has the DNA TGTGCCAGCAGTATGCGACTCCCGGGACTAGCGGGGGATTTCTCCTACGAGCAGTACTTC.

This sequence joins TRBV30 and TRBJ2-2; D unresolved. Trimming pared 3 bases from V and 7 bases from J, leaving 18 bases between. CDR3 length: 15 amino acids. Germline loops: CDR1 GTSNPN, CDR2 SVGIG (reference sequence). The CDR3 spells CAWRPRGRLIGELFF. CDR3 DNA sequence: TGTGCCTGGAGGCCCCGCGGCAGATTAATCGGGGAGCTGTTTTTT.

The rearrangement links TRBV7-2 to TRBJ2-3; D unresolved. Trimming took 0 bases from V and 0 from J, leaving 13 bases between them. This CDR3 is 17 amino acids long. The germline V gene has CDR1 SGHTA and CDR2 FQGNSA. The CDR3 is CASSLARLGSSTDTQYF. The CDR3 coding sequence is TGTGCCAGCAGCTTAGCCCGATTGGGGTCTAGCACAGATACGCAGTATTTT.

Comments on this clone: Other DNA sequences in this specimen translate into the identical CDR3. The chain combines TRBV18 with TRBJ2-5; D ambiguous. V was cut by 1 base and J by 3 bases, with 6 bases left in between. This CDR3 is 13 amino acids long. Germline-derived CDR1 and CDR2 are KGHSH and LQKENI. CDR3 sequence: CASSPQREETQYF. CDR3 coding DNA: TGTGCCAGCTCACCACAGCGAGAAGAGACCCAGTACTTC.

This clone was seen a single time. V is TRBV6-1 and J is TRBJ2-3; 9 nucleotides line up with TRBD2. There are 15 residues in the CDR3. Germline CDR1 and CDR2: MNHNS and SASEGT. Trimming cost V 6 bases and J 5 bases; bases outside gene matches: 9. CDR3 nucleotides: TGTGCCAGCAGCGCGAAGGCGGGGGGGCTAGATACGCAGTATTTT. Its translation: CASSAKAGGLDTQYF.